Below are 5 T cell receptor beta chains sequenced from a single sample in a study of PD-L1 blockade in urothelial cancer. Noted time point: peripheral blood 6 weeks after treatment start. The data were produced by immunoSEQ multiplex PCR, yet TCRdb's version contains in-frame clones alone and is incomplete. In the table there are some 41,000 clones, approximately 84% of which are singletons. Sequenced material: PBMCs, taken around atezolizumab (anti-PD-L1) treatment. These receptors all stem from a man in his 70s with urothelial cancer.

The chain has TRBV7-9 and TRBJ1-1; D unclear. This CDR3 has 13 amino acids. Per the germline V gene, CDR1 is SEHNR and CDR2 is FQNEAQ (reference sequence). The V and J ends lost 4 bases and 4 bases respectively, with 10 bases between them. The CDR3 DNA sequence: TGTGCCAGCAGCTACGGGTCCGGCACTGAAGCTTTCTTT. Translating it yields CASSYGSGTEAFF.

This clone has just one count. The chain joins TRBV5-1 to TRBJ1-4; TRBD1 is a possible D gene (6 bases). Germline-derived CDR1 and CDR2 are SGHRS and YFSETQ. The length of the CDR3 is 15 residues. Trimming removed 0 bases at V and 4 bases at J, with 10 bases between. The CDR3, as DNA: TGCGCCAGCAGCTTGGGGACAGCGCATAATGAAAAACTGTTTTTT. Translation: CASSLGTAHNEKLFF.

V gene TRBV10-1 combines with J gene TRBJ1-1; D gene uncertain. Per the germline V gene, CDR1 is WNHNN and CDR2 is SYGVQD (reference sequence). This CDR3 region has 13 residues. Trimming removed 3 bases from V and 3 bases from J, with 8 bases in between. For the CDR3, the DNA is TGCGCCAGCAGTGATAACAGACACACTGAAGCTTTCTTT. Translated, it gives CASSDNRHTEAFF.

On this clone itself: Different DNA sequences within this sample yield the same CDR3. The chain joins TRBV20-1 to TRBJ2-5; D gene uncertain. In germline, CDR1 is DFQATT, CDR2 SNEGSKA (reference sequence). The CDR3 runs 11 residues. Trimming cost V 3 bases and J 2 bases, with 4 bases left between them. The CDR3 loop reads CSASIQETQYF. The CDR3 DNA is TGCAGTGCTAGCATTCAAGAGACCCAGTACTTC.

The chain is built from TRBV19 and TRBJ2-1, with TRBD2 matching over 15 bases. The J segment lost 12 bases and the V segment lost 5 bases, leaving 5 bases of the junction unmatched. The CDR3 spans 14 residues. CDR1 LNHDA and CDR2 SQIVND come from the germline V gene (reference sequence). The DNA of the CDR3 is TGTGCCAGTAGTTGGACTAGCGGGAGGGTTGGGCAGTTCTTC. This translates into CASSWTSGRVGQFF. Based on the CDR3 plus reference TRBV19 and TRBJ2-1, the full variable domain is DGGITQSPKYLFRKEGQNVTLSCEQNLNHDAMYWYRQDPGQGLRLIYYSQIVNDFQKGDIAEGYSVSREKKESFPLTVTSAQKNPTAFYLCASSWTSGRVGQFFGPGTRLTVL.